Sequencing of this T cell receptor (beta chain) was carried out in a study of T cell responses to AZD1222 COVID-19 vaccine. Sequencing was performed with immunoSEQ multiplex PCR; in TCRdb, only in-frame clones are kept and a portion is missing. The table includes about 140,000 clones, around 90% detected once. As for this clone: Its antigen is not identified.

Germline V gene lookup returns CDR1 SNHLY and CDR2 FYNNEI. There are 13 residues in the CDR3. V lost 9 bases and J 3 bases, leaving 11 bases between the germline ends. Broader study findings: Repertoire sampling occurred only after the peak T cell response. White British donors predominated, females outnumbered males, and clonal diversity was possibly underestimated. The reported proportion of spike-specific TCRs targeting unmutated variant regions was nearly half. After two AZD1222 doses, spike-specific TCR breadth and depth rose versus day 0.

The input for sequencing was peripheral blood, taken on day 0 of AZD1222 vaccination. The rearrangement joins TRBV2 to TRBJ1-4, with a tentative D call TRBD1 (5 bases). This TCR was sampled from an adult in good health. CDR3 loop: CARQERANEKLFF. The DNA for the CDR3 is TGTGCCAGACAGGAAAGGGCTAATGAAAAACTGTTTTTT.